Each of the 14 T cell receptor beta chains below was sequenced from the same sample in a study of T cells in localized non-small cell lung cancer. Assay used: immunoSEQ multiplex PCR; TCRdb lists only in-frame clones, some missing. The repertoire includes 25,000 to 30,000 clones, about 90% of them detected once, and 4% to 5% sits in the top ten. This specimen was peripheral blood mononuclear cells, taken before any cancer treatment. Receptors were obtained from a woman aged 35 to 70 with stage III lung adenocarcinoma.

V is TRBV5-1 and J is TRBJ1-4; perhaps TRBD1 as D (6 bases). V lost 1 base and J 6 bases, leaving 13 bases between the germline ends. CDR1 and CDR2 (germline): SGHRS, YFSETQ. There are 15 residues in the CDR3. For the CDR3, the DNA is TGCGCCAGCAGCTTGATGGGGGCTATTTATGAAAAACTGTTTTTT. This translates into CASSLMGAIYEKLFF.

The V and J genes are TRBV27 and TRBJ1-1; 8 bases fit TRBD1. V lost 6 bases, J lost 4 bases, and 7 bases stayed unmatched. Germline V CDR1 and CDR2: MNHEY, SMNVEV (reference sequence). CDR3 length equals 14 residues. CDR3 protein: CASRQGAGATEAFF. For the CDR3, the DNA is TGTGCCAGCAGGCAGGGGGCGGGGGCCACTGAAGCTTTCTTT.

The chain is built from TRBV29-1 and TRBJ2-3, with no clear D. From germline, CDR1 is SQVTM and CDR2 ANQGSEA. V was shortened by 6 bases and J by 2 bases, with 9 bases between the two germline ends. The CDR3 loop spans 12 amino acids. The CDR3 DNA reads TGCAGCGTCTACTCATTCACAGATACGCAGTATTTT. It codes for CSVYSFTDTQYF.

The chain carries TRBV2 and TRBJ2-1, with D possibly TRBD1 on 6 matching bases. This CDR3 spans 14 amino acids. V was trimmed by 8 bases and J by 4 bases, leaving 15 bases between them. Germline loops: CDR1 SNHLY, CDR2 FYNNEI. The CDR3 nucleotides are TGTGCCAGCCTGGACAGAGAGCCTTACAATGAGCAGTTCTTC. Amino acid sequence: CASLDREPYNEQFF. Variable domain in full (rest from reference TRBV2 and TRBJ2-1): EPEVTQTPSHQVTQMGQEVILRCVPISNHLYFYWYRQILGQKVEFLVSFYNNEISEKSEIFDDQFSVERPDGSNFTLKIRSTKLEDSAMYFCASLDREPYNEQFFGPGTRLTVL.

The chain carries TRBV5-6 and TRBJ1-2; 7 bases are a match to TRBD1. The germline V gene has CDR1 SGHDT and CDR2 YYEEEE. J gave up 2 bases and V 0 bases, and 4 bases lay outside the gene matches. The CDR3 totals 15 residues. For the CDR3, the DNA is TGTGCCAGCAGCTTGGCCCGGGACAGAAACTATGGCTACACCTTC. The encoded protein is CASSLARDRNYGYTF.

This clone was seen only a few times. The V call is TRBV4-2, the J call TRBJ2-1; TRBD2 aligns across 10 bases. Germline V CDR1 and CDR2: LGHNA, YNFKEQ. The CDR3 covers 16 residues. The ends lost 0 bases at V and 4 bases at J; junction bases unmatched: 3. The CDR3 loop reads CASSQDIAGGYNEQFF. DNA of the CDR3: TGTGCCAGCAGCCAAGACATAGCGGGAGGATACAATGAGCAGTTCTTC.

The chain joins TRBV5-1 to TRBJ2-3, with D possibly matching TRBD2 (5 bases). The CDR3 runs 11 residues. The V end lost 4 bases, the J end lost 7 bases, and 7 bases lay between the germline ends. CDR1 and CDR2 from the germline V gene are SGHRS and YFSETQ. CDR3 in amino acids: CASSEGYTQYF. The CDR3 coding sequence is TGCGCCAGCAGCGAGGGATATACGCAGTATTTT.

V is TRBV29-1 and J is TRBJ2-3, with TRBD1 matching over 10 bases. Trimming took 4 bases from V and 2 from J; bases not matched to a gene: 6. This CDR3 has 15 amino acids. Germline V gives CDR1 SQVTM, CDR2 ANQGSEA. CDR3 coding DNA: TGCAGCGTTGCCCAGACAGGGGGCCCCACAGATACGCAGTATTTT. This codes for CSVAQTGGPTDTQYF.

The V call is TRBV28, the J call TRBJ1-2; maybe TRBD1 (6 bases). V was shortened by 9 bases and J by 8 bases, with 16 bases between the two germline ends. Germline V gene lookup returns CDR1 MDHEN and CDR2 SYDVKM. This CDR3 comprises 12 residues. The DNA of the CDR3 is TGTGCCAGTAAAGGGGGGCTTAGGGGCTACACCTTC. The encoded protein is CASKGGLRGYTF.

This chain links TRBV25-1 with TRBJ2-1, with 10 bases aligning to TRBD2. Germline-derived CDR1 and CDR2 are MGHDK and SYGVNS. V lost 6 bases and J lost 4; bases outside the gene matches: 9. There are 16 residues in the CDR3. The CDR3 is CASSALAGAVYNEQFF. Written as DNA, the CDR3 is TGTGCCAGCAGCGCTCTAGCGGGGGCGGTATACAATGAGCAGTTCTTC.

For this clone: A junction boundary mismatches the germline segment, possibly from a read error. V gene TRBV30 combines with J gene TRBJ1-2, with TRBD1 as a possible D gene (6 bases). Germline CDR1 and CDR2: GTSNPN and SVGIG (reference sequence). CDR3 size: 12 residues. The CDR3, as DNA: TGTGCGTGGACCTCGGGGGCGCATGGCTACACCTTC. It encodes CAWTSGAHGYTF.

V gene TRBV4-2 combines with J gene TRBJ1-2; D is ambiguous. The germline gives CDR1 LGHNA, CDR2 YNFKEQ. Trimming left V 1 base short and J 2 bases short, with 17 bases between. This CDR3 region has 17 residues. CDR3 region: CASSQAGMGGRNYGYTF. CDR3 nucleotides: TGTGCCAGCAGCCAAGCCGGGATGGGAGGACGAAACTATGGCTACACCTTC.

The V and J genes are TRBV19 and TRBJ2-2, with 8 nucleotides matching TRBD1. The CDR3 has 14 residues. The germline V gene has CDR1 LNHDA and CDR2 SQIVND (reference sequence). The V gene end was trimmed by 6 bases and the J gene end by 4 bases; junction bases not matched to a gene: 4. The CDR3 spells CASRAGQGTGELFF. The CDR3 DNA is TGTGCCAGTAGAGCCGGACAGGGCACCGGGGAGCTGTTTTTT. The full variable domain, completed using reference TRBV19 and TRBJ2-2, is DGGITQSPKYLFRKEGQNVTLSCEQNLNHDAMYWYRQDPGQGLRLIYYSQIVNDFQKGDIAEGYSVSREKKESFPLTVTSAQKNPTAFYLCASRAGQGTGELFFGEGSRLTVL.

The chain combines TRBV5-4 with TRBJ2-2; D is undetermined. CDR3 length: 15 amino acids. Germline V CDR1 and CDR2: SGHNT, YYREEE (reference sequence). Between the trimmed V and J ends, which lost 2 bases and 5 bases, there was a span of 13 bases. The CDR3 sequence is CASSFQQYGTGELFF. Written as DNA, the CDR3 is TGTGCCAGCAGCTTTCAACAGTATGGGACCGGGGAGCTGTTTTTT.